This is a list of T cell receptor beta chains from one sample in a study of T cell repertoires in cytomegalovirus infection. TCRdb re-called the reads with MiXCR, one entry per CDR3 protein. The sample has some 440,000 distinct CDR3 sequences, approximately 31% seen once; the top ten hold approximately 15%. The specimen was PBMCs. These receptors were taken from a human donor in good health (CMV status not recorded). Some clones in this sample may be carry-over from other donors' samples. Each CDR3 is given with its conserved first and last residue. The D gene is left open where the match is weak. Rows may omit the clone size; those that give it use once, few, many or a size class.

. | TRBJ2-1 | TRBV4-1 | few | 16 | CASSQPGPGSYNEQFF | TGCGCCAGCAGCCAACCCGGGCCGGGGTCATACAATGAGCAGTTCTTC
. | TRBJ2-1 | TRBV7-9 | few | 11 | CASSLLPEQFF | TGTGCCAGCAGCTTACTCCCAGAGCAGTTCTTC
. | TRBJ2-5 | TRBV12-3/TRBV12-4 | . | 14 | CASSPGPGQETQYF | TGTGCCAGCAGTCCCGGGCCTGGGCAAGAGACCCAGTACTTC
. | TRBJ1-1 | TRBV28 | . | 16 | CASSRTGAGRGTEALF | TGTGCCAGCAGCCGGACGGGGGCAGGGCGTGGCACTGAAGCTTTATTT
. | TRBJ2-5 | TRBV25-1 | . | 11 | CDSSEGEPQYF | TGTGACAGCAGTGAGGGAGAGCCACAGTACTTC
. | TRBJ2-1 | TRBV5-4 | . | 13 | CASTSSVYNEQFF | TGTGCCAGCACCTCGTCGGTGTACAATGAGCAGTTCTTC
TRBD1 | TRBJ2-7 | TRBV5-8 | . | 15 | CASSIQDRVPYEQYF | TGTGCCAGCAGCATCCAGGACAGGGTACCCTACGAGCAGTACTTC
TRBD2 | TRBJ2-3 | TRBV4-1 | . | 15 | CASSGGDRAIDTQYF | TGCGCCAGCAGCGGGGGGGACCGGGCTATTGATACGCAGTATTTT
TRBD1 | TRBJ2-7 | TRBV2 | few | 15 | CASSEVGQGGLEQYF | TGTGCCAGCAGTGAAGTAGGACAGGGCGGCCTCGAGCAGTACTTC
. | TRBJ2-5 | TRBV7-9 | few | 15 | CASSLRQPFQETQYF | TGTGCCAGCAGCTTGAGACAGCCATTCCAAGAGACCCAGTACTTC
. | TRBJ1-3 | TRBV5-6 | . | 14 | CASGAGWTGNTIYF | TGTGCCAGCGGGGCGGGTTGGACTGGAAACACCATATATTTT
. | TRBJ1-4 | TRBV7-2 | many | 15 | CASSPRTMGDEKLFF | TGTGCCAGCAGCCCCAGGACAATGGGTGATGAAAAACTGTTTTTT
TRBD1 | TRBJ1-1 | TRBV2 | . | 14 | CASSDLNRGAEAFF | TGTGCCAGCAGTGACCTCAACAGGGGCGCTGAAGCTTTCTTT
. | TRBJ1-5 | TRBV5-8 | . | 15 | CASSRDIHSNQPQHF | TGTGCCAGCAGCAGGGACATCCATAGCAATCAGCCCCAGCATTTT
TRBD2 | TRBJ2-3 | TRBV6-2/TRBV6-3 | . | 15 | CASSLTSGGSDTQYF | TGTGCCAGCAGTTTGACTAGCGGGGGATCGGATACGCAGTATTTT
. | TRBJ2-1 | TRBV7-3 | . | 16 | CASSSLGRAAGDEQFF | TGTGCCAGCAGCTCATTGGGTAGAGCGGCGGGCGATGAGCAGTTCTTC
. | TRBJ2-1 | TRBV7-9 | many | 12 | CASSFYNNEQFF | TGTGCCAGCAGCTTTTATAACAATGAGCAGTTCTTC
. | TRBJ2-5 | TRBV6-2/TRBV6-3 | . | 15 | CSSSYGLSGQETQYF | TGTTCCAGCAGTTACGGGCTCTCGGGACAAGAGACCCAGTACTTC
. | TRBJ2-5 | TRBV4-1 | many | 13 | CASSQLLGETQYF | TGCGCCAGCAGCCAACTCCTTGGGGAGACCCAGTACTTC
. | TRBJ2-5 | TRBV6-5 | . | 14 | CASSYSWTQETQYF | TGTGCCAGCAGTTACTCGTGGACGCAAGAGACCCAGTACTTC
. | TRBJ2-1 | TRBV20-1 | few | 11 | CSASPPNEQFF | TGCAGTGCTAGTCCCCCTAATGAGCAGTTCTTC
. | TRBJ1-1 | TRBV5-5 | . | 15 | CASSLEQCIRTEAFF | TGTGCCAGCAGCTTGGAACAGTGTATTAGGACTGAAGCTTTCTTT
. | TRBJ2-7 | TRBV29-1 | few | 13 | CRDPGELTYEQYF | TGCAGAGACCCCGGGGAGCTAACCTACGAGCAGTACTTC
. | TRBJ1-6 | TRBV7-2 | many | 12 | CASTLPGSPLHF | TGTGCCAGCACCCTCCCGGGCTCACCCCTCCACTTT
. | TRBJ2-1 | TRBV4-1 | . | 15 | CASSQARQGGNEQFF | TGCGCCAGCAGCCAGGCAAGACAGGGAGGGAATGAGCAGTTCTTC
TRBD2 | TRBJ2-7 | TRBV7-2 | many | 16 | CASSLVAGTYSYEQYF | TGTGCCAGCAGCTTAGTAGCGGGGACCTACTCCTACGAGCAGTACTTC
TRBD1 | TRBJ2-7 | TRBV7-8 | many | 13 | CASSVDRAYEQYF | TGTGCCAGCAGTGTGGACAGGGCCTACGAGCAGTACTTC
TRBD1 | TRBJ1-2 | TRBV20-1 | few | 15 | CSASRTGEIHYGYTF | TGCAGTGCTAGCCGGACAGGGGAGATTCACTATGGCTACACCTTC
TRBD2 | TRBJ2-3 | TRBV4-3 | . | 15 | CASSQSGGITDTQYF | TGCGCCAGCAGCCAATCGGGGGGGATCACAGATACGCAGTATTTT
. | TRBJ1-5 | TRBV20-1 | few | 13 | CSVDTAGNQPQHF | TGCAGTGTCGATACAGCGGGAAATCAGCCCCAGCATTTT
TRBD2 | TRBJ2-3 | TRBV4-2 | . | 16 | CASSHQLAGGTDTQYF | TGTGCCAGCAGCCACCAGCTAGCGGGGGGCACAGATACGCAGTATTTT
. | TRBJ1-6 | TRBV7-2 | many | 18 | CASSLDFKGSSYNSPLHF | TGTGCCAGCAGCTTAGACTTTAAGGGGAGCTCCTATAATTCACCCCTCCACTTT
TRBD2 | TRBJ2-5 | TRBV7-9 | . | 15 | CASSSRLADKETQYF | TGTGCCAGCAGCTCCCGACTAGCAGACAAAGAGACCCAGTACTTC